A single TCR beta chain is shown here with its context. Its specificity is unknown. This sample stems from a study of CD8+ T cells in alopecia areata. Sequencing templates came from extracted RNA that was reverse transcribed into cDNA. Using immunoSEQ multiplex PCR, the repertoire was profiled, and TCRdb retains in-frame clones only, with some absent. The data hold around 190,000 clones, with around 50% observed a single time. Sorting separated CD4+ and CD8+ T cells out of PBMCs. Overall study findings and caveats: Against the mouse data, patients shared TCRs less clearly, possibly for HLA reasons. Scalp samples also yield sequences of resident alphabeta T cells from normal skin. Affected scalp, especially in alopecia totalis/universalis, had a higher clonality than normal scalp did.

The specimen sequenced was CD8+ T cells sorted from blood. The source is a human donor in good health.

This CDR3 is CASSIDGTHSPLHF. The CDR3 DNA reads as TGTGCCAGCAGCATTGATGGGACGCATTCACCCCTCCACTTT. The chain has TRBV25-1 and TRBJ1-6; D is perhaps TRBD1 (5 bases). Trimming pared 6 bases from V and 8 bases from J, leaving 14 bases between. The CDR3 totals 14 residues. The germline V gene encodes CDR1 MGHDK and CDR2 SYGVNS.